This paragraph covers one T cell receptor beta chain sequence. Trimming removed 6 bases at V and 4 bases at J, with 15 bases between. Germline V lookup: CDR1 WNHNN, CDR2 SYGVQD (reference sequence). This CDR3 region has 14 residues. This specimen belongs to a study of T-cell reconstitution after alpha-beta-depleted transplantation in children. Preparing the TCRbeta library involved the use of unique molecular identifiers. TCRdb passed the PCR reads through MiXCR, listing each CDR3 protein once. Of some 310,000 distinct CDR3 sequences in the sample, over 20% were seen once. The source material was PBMCs, mostly from graft donor cells, sampled 180 days after TCRalphabeta/CD19-depleted stem cell transplant. The V and J genes are TRBV10-1 and TRBJ1-1; maybe TRBD1 (6 bases). This sequence was found in a male patient younger than 18 who had a stem cell transplant for acute lymphoblastic leukemia, so the T cells may come from the graft donor. In nucleotides, the CDR3 is TGCGCCAGCAGGTCAGTTACAGGGACCACTGAAGCTTTCTTT. Its protein product is CASRSVTGTTEAFF.